This entry lists 10 T cell receptor beta chains sequenced from one sample in a study of low-dose radiotherapy and immunotherapy resistance in tumors (dated by TCRdb to between 2021 and 2022). The instrument given in TCRdb is Illumina HiSeq 2500. First-strand cDNA was synthesized with Superscript III and a set of TRAV- and TRBV-specific primers, covering both TCRalpha and TCRbeta chains. TCRs were amplified with Phusion for 20 PCR cycles, with a constant-region primer paired with the adapter attached to the V primers. TCRdb trimmed public reads at Q25 via fastp, called clones via MiXCR and kept in-frame beta chains. Each entry is one CDR3 protein sequence, shown with its most common DNA and genes. The sample data list around 79,000 distinct CDR3 sequences, and approximately 19% of these were observed just once. 5.9% of the sample is held by the ten biggest clonotypes. Explained via the paper, the time point label denotes: before trial treatment.

The specimen comprised PBMCs, sampled before treatment. The receptors originated from a male donor with prostate cancer.

V and J are TRBV15 and TRBJ2-3, with a tentative D call TRBD2 (6 bases). The CDR3 loop spans 17 amino acids. The V end lost 3 bases, the J end lost 2 bases, and 18 bases lay between the germline ends. Germline lookup yields CDR1 LNHNV and CDR2 YYDKDF (reference sequence). CDR3 sequence (DNA): TGTGCCACCAGCAGCTTAGCGACCAGACTAGACACAGATACGCAGTATTTT. It yields the protein CATSSLATRLDTDTQYF.

This clonotype was picked up many times. V and J are TRBV6-2 or TRBV6-3 and TRBJ1-1, with TRBD1 as a possible D gene (5 bases). Trimming cost V 5 bases and J 2 bases, with 18 bases left between them. Germline values: CDR1 MNHEY, CDR2 SVGEGT. The CDR3 length is 16 residues. CDR3 in DNA: TGTGCCAGCAGTCCATCATGGGGGGAGGTTAACACTGAAGCTTTCTTT. Protein product: CASSPSWGEVNTEAFF.

This clonotype occurred many times. The CDR3 is CASRGLAGRNEQFF. Written as DNA, the CDR3 is TGTGCCAGCAGGGGACTAGCGGGCCGGAATGAGCAGTTCTTC. This rearrangement joins TRBV27 to TRBJ2-1; 12 nucleotides match TRBD2. Germline V CDR1 and CDR2: MNHEY, SMNVEV (reference sequence). V dropped 6 bases and J dropped 7; count of bases not matched to a gene: 4. This CDR3 is 14 amino acids long.

This clonotype was seen many times. The chain combines TRBV7-2 with TRBJ2-5; D is perhaps TRBD2 (7 bases). V lost 5 bases and J 5 bases, leaving 21 bases between the germline ends. CDR3 length equals 16 residues. Germline CDR1 reads SGHTA; CDR2 reads FQGNSA. In DNA, the CDR3 is TGTGCCAGCAGCCGAGGGTCGGCGGGGGCTGATGAGACCCAGTACTTC. This sequence encodes CASSRGSAGADETQYF. Full variable domain (missing parts from reference TRBV7-2 and TRBJ2-5): GAGVSQSPSNKVTEKGKDVELRCDPISGHTALYWYRQSLGQGLEFLIYFQGNSAPDKSGLPSDRFSAERTGGSVSTLTIQRTQQEDSAVYLCASSRGSAGADETQYFGPGTRLLVL.

In regard to this clonotype: One base separates it from a far larger clone, so it is likely a read error. The chain has TRBV6-6 and TRBJ1-4, with D possibly TRBD1 on 6 matching bases. CDR3 length: 14 residues. Germline CDR1 and CDR2: MNHNY and SVGAGI (reference sequence). CDR3 bases: TGTGCCAGCAGACCGGGACAAGCAAATGAAAAACGGTTTTTT. Protein sequence: CASRPGQANEKRFF.

This clonotype was counted many times. The chain has TRBV5-4 and TRBJ1-6; maybe TRBD1 (6 bases). CDR3 length: 16 residues. Germline CDR1 is SGHNT and CDR2 is YYREEE (reference sequence). V gave up 5 bases and J gave up 7 bases, with 19 bases separating them. CDR3 amino acids: CASRMVIGGVNSPLHF. The CDR3 DNA follows: TGTGCCAGCAGGATGGTAATAGGGGGGGTCAATTCACCCCTCCACTTT.

In the case of this clonotype: This may be a read error: a much more frequent sequence differs by one nucleotide. The chain links TRBV7-3 to TRBJ2-1, with D possibly TRBD2 on 5 matching bases. This CDR3 is 16 amino acids long. From germline, CDR1 is SGHTA and CDR2 FQGTGA. Trimming cost V 6 bases and J 0 bases, with 15 bases left between them. CDR3 in DNA: TGTGCCAGCAGACCTCGAATAGGAGGCTCCTACAATGAGCAGTTCTTC. This codes for CASRPRIGGSYNEQFF.

Written as DNA, the CDR3 is TGTGCCAGTACATCCCGCGGCGGAGGGGACAGTACGCTCGGGGAGCTGTTTTTT. Amino acids: CASTSRGGGDSTLGELFF. V is TRBV7-9 and J is TRBJ2-2; maybe TRBD1 (7 bases). This CDR3 has 18 amino acids. Per germline, CDR1 SEHNR and CDR2 FQNEAQ (reference sequence). V was pared by 9 bases and J by 7 bases, with 30 bases between.

This clonotype was recorded many times. The chain's CDR3 is CASSMRTESEQFF. CDR3 in DNA: TGTGCCAGCAGTATGCGGACAGAGAGTGAGCAGTTCTTC. The gene calls are TRBV2 and TRBJ2-1; D is possibly TRBD1 (6 bases). Trimming cost V 5 bases and J 9 bases, with 14 bases left between them. Germline assignment: CDR1 SNHLY and CDR2 FYNNEI. The CDR3 is made up of 13 amino acids.

This clonotype was seen repeatedly, ten times or more. The rearrangement uses TRBV4-3 and TRBJ2-3; 7 bases line up with TRBD2. J was trimmed by 3 bases and V by 1 base; bases with no gene match: 7. The CDR3 length is 16 residues. The germline V gene encodes CDR1 LGHNA and CDR2 YSLEER. The CDR3 coding sequence is TGCGCCAGCAGCCAAGTTTCGGGGGGAGATACAGATACGCAGTATTTT. This encodes CASSQVSGGDTDTQYF.